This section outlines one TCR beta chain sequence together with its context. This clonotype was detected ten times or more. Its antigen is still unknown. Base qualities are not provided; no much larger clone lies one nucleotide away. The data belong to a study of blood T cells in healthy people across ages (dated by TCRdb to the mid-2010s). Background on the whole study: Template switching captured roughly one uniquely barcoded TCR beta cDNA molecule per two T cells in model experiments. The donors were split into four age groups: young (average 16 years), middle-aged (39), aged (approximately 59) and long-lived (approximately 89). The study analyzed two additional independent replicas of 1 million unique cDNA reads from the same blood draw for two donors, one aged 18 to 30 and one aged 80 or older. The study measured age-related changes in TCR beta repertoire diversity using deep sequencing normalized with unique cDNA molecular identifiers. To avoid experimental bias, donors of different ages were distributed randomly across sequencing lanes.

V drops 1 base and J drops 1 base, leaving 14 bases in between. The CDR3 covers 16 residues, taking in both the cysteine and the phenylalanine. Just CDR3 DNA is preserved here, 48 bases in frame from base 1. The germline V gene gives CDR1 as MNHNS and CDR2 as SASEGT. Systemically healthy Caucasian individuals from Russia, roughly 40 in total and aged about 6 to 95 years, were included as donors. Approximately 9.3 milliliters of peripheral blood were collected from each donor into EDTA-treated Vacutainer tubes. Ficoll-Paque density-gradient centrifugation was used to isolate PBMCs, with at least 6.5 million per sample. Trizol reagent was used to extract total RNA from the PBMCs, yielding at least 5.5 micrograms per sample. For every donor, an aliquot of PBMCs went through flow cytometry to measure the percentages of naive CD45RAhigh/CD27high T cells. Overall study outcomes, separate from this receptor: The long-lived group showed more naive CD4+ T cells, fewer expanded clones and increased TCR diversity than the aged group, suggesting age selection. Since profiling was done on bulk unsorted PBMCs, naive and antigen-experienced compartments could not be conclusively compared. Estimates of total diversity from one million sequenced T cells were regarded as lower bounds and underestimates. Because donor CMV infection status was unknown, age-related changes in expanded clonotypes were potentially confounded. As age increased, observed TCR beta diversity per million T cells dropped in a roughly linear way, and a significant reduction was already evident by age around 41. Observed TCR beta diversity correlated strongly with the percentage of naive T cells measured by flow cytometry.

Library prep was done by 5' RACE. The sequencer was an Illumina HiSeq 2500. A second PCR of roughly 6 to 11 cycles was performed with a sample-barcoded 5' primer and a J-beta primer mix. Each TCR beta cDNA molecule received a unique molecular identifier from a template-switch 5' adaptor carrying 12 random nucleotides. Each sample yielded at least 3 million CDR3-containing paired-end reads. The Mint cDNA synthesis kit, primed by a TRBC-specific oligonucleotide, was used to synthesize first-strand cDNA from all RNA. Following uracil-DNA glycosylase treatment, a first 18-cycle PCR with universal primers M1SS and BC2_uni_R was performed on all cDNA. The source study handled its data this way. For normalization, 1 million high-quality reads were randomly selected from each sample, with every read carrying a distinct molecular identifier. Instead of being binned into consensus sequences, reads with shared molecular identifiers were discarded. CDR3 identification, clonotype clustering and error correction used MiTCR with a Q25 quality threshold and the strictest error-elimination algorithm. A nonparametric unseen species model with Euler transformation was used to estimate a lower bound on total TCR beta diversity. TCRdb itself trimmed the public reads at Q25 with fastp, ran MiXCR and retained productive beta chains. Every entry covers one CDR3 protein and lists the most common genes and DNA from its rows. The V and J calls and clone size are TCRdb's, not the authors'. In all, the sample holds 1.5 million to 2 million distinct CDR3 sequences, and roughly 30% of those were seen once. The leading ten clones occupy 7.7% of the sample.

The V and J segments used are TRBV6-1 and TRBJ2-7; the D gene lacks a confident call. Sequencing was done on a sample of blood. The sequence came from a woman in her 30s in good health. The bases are TGTGCCAGCAGTGAAGTCCCCGGGTCCCTATCCTACGAGCAGTACTTC. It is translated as CASSEVPGSLSYEQYF.